Included here is one TCR beta chain sequence, with context. Its matching antigen is unknown. The record originates from a study of T cell responses to AZD1222 COVID-19 vaccine. V lost 5 bases and J 8 bases, leaving 19 bases between the germline ends. The CDR3 runs to 16 residues. The V gene's germline CDR1 is SEHNR and CDR2 FQNEAQ (reference sequence). TCRdb keeps only in-frame clones here, not all; method: immunoSEQ multiplex PCR. The table lists more than 100,000 clones, nearly 90% of them singletons. Study results and limitations: Per reports, nearly half of all spike-specific TCRs target regions that are unmutated in variants.

Here the sequenced sample was peripheral blood, taken on day 0 of AZD1222 vaccination. This clonotype was sampled from an adult in good health. V and J are TRBV7-9 and TRBJ1-6; TRBD1 might be the D (6 bases). The CDR3 DNA is TGTGCCAGCAGCATCCCTAGGGGGGGGAAGGATTCACCCCTCCACTTT. This sequence encodes CASSIPRGGKDSPLHF.